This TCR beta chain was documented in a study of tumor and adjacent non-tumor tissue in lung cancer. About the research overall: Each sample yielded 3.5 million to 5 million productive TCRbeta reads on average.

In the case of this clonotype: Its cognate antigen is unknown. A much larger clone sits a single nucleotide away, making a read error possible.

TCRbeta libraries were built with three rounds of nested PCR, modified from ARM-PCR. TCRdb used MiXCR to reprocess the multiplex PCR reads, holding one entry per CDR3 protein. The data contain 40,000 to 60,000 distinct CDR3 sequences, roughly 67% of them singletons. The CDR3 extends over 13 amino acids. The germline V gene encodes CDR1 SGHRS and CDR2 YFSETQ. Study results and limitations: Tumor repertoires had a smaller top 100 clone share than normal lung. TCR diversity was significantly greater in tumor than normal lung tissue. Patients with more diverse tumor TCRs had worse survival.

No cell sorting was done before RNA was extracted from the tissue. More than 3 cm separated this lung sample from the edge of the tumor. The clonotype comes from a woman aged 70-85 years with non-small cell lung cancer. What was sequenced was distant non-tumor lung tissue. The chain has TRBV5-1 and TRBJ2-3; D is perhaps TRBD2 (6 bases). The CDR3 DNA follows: TGCGCCAGCCGCGAAACTAGCAAAGATACGCAGTATTTT. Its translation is CASRETSKDTQYF.